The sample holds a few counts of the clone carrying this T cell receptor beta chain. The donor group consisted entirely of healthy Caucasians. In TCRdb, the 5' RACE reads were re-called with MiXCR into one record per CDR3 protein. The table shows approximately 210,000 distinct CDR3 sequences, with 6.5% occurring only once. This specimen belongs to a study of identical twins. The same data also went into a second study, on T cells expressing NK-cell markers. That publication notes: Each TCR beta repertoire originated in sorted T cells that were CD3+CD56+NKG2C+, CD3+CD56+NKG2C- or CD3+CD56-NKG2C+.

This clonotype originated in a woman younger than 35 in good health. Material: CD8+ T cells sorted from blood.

CDR3 bases: TGTGCCAGCAGTCCAGGACAGGGTGGGAACACTGAAGCTTTCTTT. Encoded protein: CASSPGQGGNTEAFF. V and J are TRBV27 and TRBJ1-1; TRBD1 matches 8 bases. V gave up 5 bases and J gave up 1 base; unmatched junction bases: 6. CDR3 length: 15 amino acids. Germline V gene data show CDR1 as MNHEY and CDR2 as SMNVEV (reference sequence).